Presented here are 23 T cell receptor beta chains from one specimen sequenced in a study of cytomegalovirus exposure and HLA in healthy donors. 60 Vbeta and 13 Jbeta primers were used in PCR. The table came from immunoSEQ multiplex PCR; TCRdb's copy has only in-frame clones and leaves some out. The table lists approximately 160,000 clones, 65% to 90% of them singletons, with roughly 2% in the top ten. The sample was PBMCs. These receptors were taken from a human donor in good health.

V usage is TRBV5-1 and J usage is TRBJ1-1; D unclear. With 3 bases removed from V and 3 bases from J, the gap between germline ends came to 12 bases. This CDR3 is 14 amino acids long. Germline V gives CDR1 SGHRS, CDR2 YFSETQ. The CDR3 here is CASSSEGWDTEAFF. The CDR3 DNA follows: TGCGCCAGCAGCTCGGAGGGCTGGGACACTGAAGCTTTCTTT.

This clone showed up just once. The chain uses TRBV28 and TRBJ2-7, with 7 bases aligning to TRBD2. The CDR3 loop spans 14 amino acids. CDR1 and CDR2 (germline): MDHEN, SYDVKM. The J segment lost 2 bases and the V segment lost 6 bases, leaving 7 bases of the junction unmatched. The CDR3 spells CASSPSGTTYEQYF. Written as DNA, the CDR3 is TGTGCCAGCAGCCCGAGCGGGACGACCTACGAGCAGTACTTC.

The V and J genes are TRBV6-4 and TRBJ2-3; TRBD2 matches at 7 bases. The CDR3 spans 15 residues. V shed 0 bases and J 4 bases; nucleotides not matched to a gene: 4. The germline V gene has CDR1 MRHNA and CDR2 SNTAGT. DNA of the CDR3: TGTGCCAGCAGTGACTCCTGGGGGGGGGCAGATACGCAGTATTTT. It yields the protein CASSDSWGGADTQYF.

The chain recombines TRBV14 with TRBJ2-7; TRBD2 matches 7 bases. The CDR3 consists of 13 residues. J gave up 5 bases and V 4 bases, and 5 bases lay outside the gene matches. CDR1 is SGHDN and CDR2 is FVKESK in the germline V gene. The CDR3 DNA follows: TGTGCCAGCAGCCTCTGGGCGGGGGACGAGCAGTACTTC. Translating it yields CASSLWAGDEQYF.

The V call is TRBV5-6, the J call TRBJ1-5; 7 bases are shared with TRBD1. The CDR3 is made up of 15 amino acids. Trimming removed 2 bases from V and 2 bases from J; junction bases left unmatched: 4. CDR1 SGHDT and CDR2 YYEEEE come from the germline V gene. CDR3 in amino acids: CASSLGQAGNQPQHF. Written as DNA, the CDR3 is TGTGCCAGCAGCTTAGGACAGGCGGGCAATCAGCCCCAGCATTTT.

The chain combines TRBV6-1 with TRBJ2-2; weak D call: TRBD1 (6 bases). Germline values: CDR1 MNHNS, CDR2 SASEGT. The CDR3 has 16 residues. The V and J ends lost 0 bases and 2 bases respectively, with 10 bases between them. The CDR3 region is CASSEAWGPNTGELFF. CDR3 coding DNA: TGTGCCAGCAGTGAAGCATGGGGGCCAAACACCGGGGAGCTGTTTTTT.

The chain uses TRBV6-1 and TRBJ2-7; no firm D call. The CDR3 loop spans 12 amino acids. The V and J ends lost 1 base and 3 bases respectively, with 4 bases between them. Germline CDR1 is MNHNS and CDR2 is SASEGT. CDR3 in DNA: TGTGCCAGCAGTGAAGAACACTACGAGCAGTACTTC. This gives the protein CASSEEHYEQYF.

The sample holds a few counts of this clone. V gene TRBV5-1 combines with J gene TRBJ1-5, with 9 bases identical to TRBD1. CDR3 length equals 14 residues. The V gene end was trimmed by 4 bases and the J gene end by 7 bases; junction bases not matched to a gene: 6. Germline assignment: CDR1 SGHRS and CDR2 YFSETQ. CDR3 nucleotides: TGCGCCAGCAGCACGGGACAGGGAAAACAGCCCCAGCATTTT. Its protein is CASSTGQGKQPQHF.

The V gene is TRBV6-1, the J gene TRBJ1-6; 9 bases are shared with TRBD1. Trimming removed 9 bases from V and 5 bases from J; junction bases left unmatched: 5. The germline V gene encodes CDR1 MNHNS and CDR2 SASEGT. The CDR3 spans 14 residues. The DNA for the CDR3 is TGTGCCAGTGATGACAGGGGGAATAATTCACCCCTCCACTTT. Translating gives CASDDRGNNSPLHF.

V and J are TRBV2 and TRBJ2-3; 9 nucleotides match TRBD2. With 3 bases clipped from V and 3 bases from J, the junction kept 13 bases outside the gene matches. Looked up from germline, CDR1 is SNHLY and CDR2 is FYNNEI. This CDR3 region has 18 residues. In nucleotides, the CDR3 is TGTGCCAGCAGTGATGACCGGGGCGGGAGCGGGGGGACAGATACGCAGTATTTT. It yields the protein CASSDDRGGSGGTDTQYF.

The chain links TRBV27 to TRBJ1-1, with TRBD1 matching over 8 bases. Germline V lookup: CDR1 MNHEY, CDR2 SMNVEV (reference sequence). The CDR3 covers 15 residues. V trimming: 6 bases; J trimming: 0 bases; junction bases outside the gene matches: 6. CDR3 region: CASRLRTGLNTEAFF. The CDR3 DNA follows: TGTGCCAGCAGGCTACGGACAGGGTTGAACACTGAAGCTTTCTTT.

Note on this clone: Other DNA sequences in this specimen translate into the identical CDR3. V usage is TRBV27 and J usage is TRBJ1-3; tentatively, D is TRBD1 (5 bases). Germline CDR1 is MNHEY and CDR2 is SMNVEV (reference sequence). Trimming cost V 5 bases and J 1 base, with 9 bases left between them. The CDR3 runs 14 residues. CDR3 amino acids: CASSPRQSGNTIYF. The CDR3 DNA sequence: TGTGCCAGCAGTCCCCGACAGTCTGGAAACACCATATATTTT.

This clone has only one observation. The V gene is TRBV6-5, the J gene TRBJ2-7; 10 nucleotides agree with TRBD2. V was clipped by 2 bases and J by 0 bases; unmatched bases: 1. The CDR3 has 15 residues. Germline assignment: CDR1 MNHEY and CDR2 SVGAGI. CDR3 nucleotides: TGTGCCAGCAGTTACGAGCGGGGGGGCTCCTACGAGCAGTACTTC. Translation gives CASSYERGGSYEQYF.

The rearrangement links TRBV29-1 to TRBJ2-7; 7 bases map to TRBD2. Germline CDR1 and CDR2: SQVTM and ANQGSEA. This CDR3 has 13 residues. Trimming cost V 4 bases and J 2 bases; bases outside gene matches: 5. The CDR3 loop is CSVGGGGAYEQYF. The CDR3 DNA follows: TGCAGCGTTGGTGGCGGGGGAGCCTACGAGCAGTACTTC.

This sequence joins TRBV11-3 and TRBJ1-5; no firm D call. The V and J ends lost 5 bases and 2 bases respectively, with 13 bases between them. This CDR3 contains 15 residues. Germline-derived CDR1 and CDR2 are SGHNT and YENEEA. The chain's CDR3 is CASSRVIGGNQPQHF. The CDR3 DNA reads TGTGCCAGCAGCCGCGTGATTGGAGGCAATCAGCCCCAGCATTTT.

This rearrangement joins TRBV5-1 to TRBJ1-4, with 9 nucleotides matching TRBD1. Unmatched junction bases numbered 7, after V lost 3 bases and J lost 7 bases. This CDR3 is built from 15 residues. Germline loops: CDR1 SGHRS, CDR2 YFSETQ. Here the CDR3 reads CASSSTGTGSEKLFF. The CDR3 DNA sequence: TGCGCCAGCAGCTCAACCGGGACAGGGTCTGAAAAACTGTTTTTT.

This clone was counted a single time. One end of the junction fails to match germline, which may point to a read error. This chain uses TRBV7-7 with TRBJ2-2; 10 bases are shared with TRBD2. This CDR3 spans 15 amino acids. The V gene's germline CDR1 is SSHAT and CDR2 FNYEAQ (reference sequence). The CDR3: CASSKRGGNTGELFF. The CDR3 DNA is TGTGCTAGCAGCAAGCGGGGGGGCAACACCGGGGAGCTGTTTTTT.

This chain joins TRBV10-3 and TRBJ2-7; D unresolved. With 3 bases removed from V and 3 bases from J, the gap between germline ends came to 15 bases. The germline V gene has CDR1 ENHRY and CDR2 SYGVKD. The CDR3 sequence is 15 residues long. CDR3 nucleotides: TGTGCCATCAGTGATACAGCTCCCTTAAACTACGAGCAGTACTTC. Amino acid sequence: CAISDTAPLNYEQYF.

The chain joins TRBV4-1 to TRBJ1-5, with D perhaps matching TRBD1 (6 bases). Germline loops: CDR1 MGHRA, CDR2 YSYEKL. The CDR3 length is 15 residues. V was cut by 0 bases and J by 8 bases, with 14 bases left in between. CDR3 sequence: CASSQEGRDMEPQHF. CDR3 bases: TGCGCCAGCAGCCAAGAAGGTAGGGACATGGAGCCCCAGCATTTT.

The rearrangement uses TRBV9 and TRBJ2-3; 12 bases match TRBD2. Germline assignment: CDR1 SGDLS and CDR2 YYNGEE. The junction had 2 bases not matched to a gene; V was cut back by 3 bases and J by 6 bases. CDR3 length: 14 amino acids. CDR3 sequence (DNA): TGTGCCAGCAGCGCCGGGACTAGCGGGGATACGCAGTATTTT. Its protein product is CASSAGTSGDTQYF.

The V gene is TRBV7-9, the J gene TRBJ2-5, with unresolved D. TRBJ2-7 explains the end of the DNA better; the J call may be wrong. Germline values: CDR1 SEHNR, CDR2 FQNEAQ (reference sequence). CDR3 size: 15 residues. CDR3 coding DNA: TGTGCCAGCAGCTCCTCAGAGGCCGTCTCCTACGAGCAGTACTTC. This gives the protein CASSSSEAVSYEQYF.

The chain joins TRBV15 to TRBJ2-5; 15 nucleotides line up with TRBD2. Losses at the gene ends were 6 bases for V and 1 base for J; bases not matched to a gene: 9. From germline, CDR1 is LNHNV and CDR2 YYDKDF (reference sequence). This CDR3 is built from 18 residues. The chain's CDR3 is CATRSMGGLAGGQETQYF. CDR3 coding DNA: TGTGCCACCAGATCAATGGGGGGACTAGCGGGGGGCCAAGAGACCCAGTACTTC.

This chain links TRBV9 with TRBJ1-3, with a possible D match to TRBD1 (5 bases). Germline V lookup: CDR1 SGDLS, CDR2 YYNGEE. Deletions cut 3 bases from V and 4 bases from J, with 14 bases between. This CDR3 spans 15 amino acids. DNA of the CDR3: TGTGCCAGCAGCGGGCTCTCAGGGAAGGGAAACACCATATATTTT. This codes for CASSGLSGKGNTIYF.